This T cell receptor (beta chain) was obtained from a study of T-cell reconstitution after alpha-beta-depleted transplantation in children. This sample's TCRbeta library carried unique molecular identifier barcodes. From the PCR reads, TCRdb called clonotypes with MiXCR, one entry per CDR3 protein. The sample lists 150,000 to 200,000 distinct CDR3 sequences, around 6.8% occurring once. Deletions cut 3 bases from V and 6 bases from J, with 14 bases between. CDR3 length: 13 amino acids. Germline CDR1 DFQATT, CDR2 SNEGSKA (reference sequence). This clonotype was seen repeatedly, ten times or more. Sequencing used PBMCs from the stem cell graft donor, obtained from the stem cell graft. The rearrangement links TRBV20-1 to TRBJ1-1, with D perhaps TRBD1 (5 bases). This receptor was taken from a human donor who donated a stem cell graft to a child with Wiskott-Aldrich syndrome. In DNA, the CDR3 is TGCAGTGCTAGCAACATTCAGGGATCTGAAGCTTTCTTT. Amino acids: CSASNIQGSEAFF.